The next 8 T cell receptor beta chains were all read from a single sample in a study of blood T cells in healthy people across ages. A sample-barcoded 5' primer and a J-beta primer mix were used in a second PCR of roughly 7 to 11 cycles. Each CDR3 protein is one row after TCRdb ran MiXCR on the 5' RACE reads. This sample carries approximately 800,000 distinct CDR3 sequences, 53% of them seen once, and the ten largest clones take around 41%. The sample comprised blood. The receptors were sampled from a man aged 80 or over in good health.

Details on this clonotype: One end of the junction is discordant with germline, which a read error may explain. The V gene is TRBV6-1, the J gene TRBJ2-3; D call uncertain. CDR3 length: 14 residues. The V gene's germline CDR1 is MNHNS and CDR2 SASEGT. The CDR3 is CVSSPAPDADTQYF. For the CDR3, the DNA is TGTGTCAGCAGTCCCGCACCGGACGCAGATACGCAGTATTTT.

The chain's CDR3 is CSAIDSFNQPQHF. The DNA of the CDR3 is TGCAGTGCCATTGACAGTTTTAATCAGCCCCAGCATTTT. The chain is built from TRBV20-1 and TRBJ1-5; possibly TRBD1 for D (5 bases). V was shortened by 6 bases and J by 4 bases, with 13 bases between the two germline ends. Germline V CDR1 and CDR2: DFQATT, SNEGSKA (reference sequence). CDR3 length equals 13 residues.

This chain links TRBV7-6 with TRBJ2-3; 11 bases line up with TRBD1. Germline lookup yields CDR1 SGHVS and CDR2 FNYEAQ. The CDR3 loop spans 15 amino acids. The V and J ends lost 1 base and 14 bases, in that order; junction bases with no gene match: 11. CDR3 sequence (DNA): TGTGCCAGCAGCTTAGGGACAGGGGGCCCCAGATACGCGTATTTT. Protein product: CASSLGTGGPRYAYF. The full variable domain, with the rest looked up from reference TRBV7-6 and TRBJ2-3, is GAGVSQSPRYKVTKRGQDVALRCDPISGHVSLYWYRQALGQGPEFLTYFNYEAQQDKSGLPNDRFSAERPEGSISTLTIQRTEQRDSAMYRCASSLGTGGPRYAYFGPGTRLTVL.

The chain uses TRBV7-2 and TRBJ2-3; a weak D match, TRBD2 (6 bases). Trimming removed 3 bases at V and 4 bases at J, with 11 bases between. The CDR3 runs to 14 residues. Per germline, CDR1 SGHTA and CDR2 FQGNSA. The CDR3 coding sequence is TGTGCCAGCAGCTTTTGGCGGGACGCAGATACGCAGTATTTT. It yields the protein CASSFWRDADTQYF.

The CDR3: CASSQRGDGNEQFF. CDR3 DNA sequence: TGTGCCAGCAGCCAACGCGGGGACGGAAATGAGCAGTTCTTC. The rearrangement uses TRBV3-1 and TRBJ2-1, with D tentatively TRBD2 (6 bases). V lost 2 bases and J lost 7, with 12 bases in between. The CDR3 sequence is 14 residues long. The germline V gene encodes CDR1 LGHDT and CDR2 YNNKEL (reference sequence).

This chain connects TRBV20-1 to TRBJ2-5; 14 nucleotides agree with TRBD2. The DNA end is a closer match to TRBJ2-7, so the J assignment may be wrong. The germline V gene has CDR1 DFQATT and CDR2 SNEGSKA (reference sequence). The length of the CDR3 is 14 residues. CDR3 amino acids: CSARGLAGVYEQYF. Written as DNA, the CDR3 is TGCAGTGCTAGGGGACTAGCGGGAGTGTACGAGCAGTACTTC.

This sequence joins TRBV20-1 and TRBJ2-1, with 10 bases aligning to TRBD2. Germline CDR1 reads DFQATT; CDR2 reads SNEGSKA (reference sequence). V was clipped by 1 base and J by 10 bases; unmatched bases: 13. The CDR3 is made up of 16 amino acids. Here the CDR3 reads CSARVLGSGRAGEQFF. The DNA for the CDR3 is TGCAGTGCTAGAGTCCTTGGGAGCGGGAGGGCCGGGGAGCAGTTCTTC.

This sequence joins TRBV20-1 and TRBJ2-1; D is perhaps TRBD1 (7 bases). Judging by the DNA end, TRBJ2-7 fits better; the J call may be wrong. Germline V gene lookup returns CDR1 DFQATT and CDR2 SNEGSKA (reference sequence). This CDR3 spans 14 amino acids. CDR3 region: CSATQTGSAGEQYF. DNA for the CDR3: TGCAGTGCTACCCAGACAGGGTCAGCGGGTGAGCAGTACTTC.